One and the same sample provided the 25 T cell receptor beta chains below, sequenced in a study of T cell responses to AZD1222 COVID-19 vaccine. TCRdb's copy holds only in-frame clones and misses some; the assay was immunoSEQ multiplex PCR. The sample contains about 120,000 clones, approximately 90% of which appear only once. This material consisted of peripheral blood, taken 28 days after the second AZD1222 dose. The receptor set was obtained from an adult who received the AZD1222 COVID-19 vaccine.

CDR3 in DNA: TGTGCCAGCAGCTTGACGTCGTACAATGAGCAGTTCTTC. The encoded protein is CASSLTSYNEQFF. This rearrangement joins TRBV5-4 to TRBJ2-1, with D unclear. Germline CDR1 SGHNT, CDR2 YYREEE (reference sequence). V was clipped by 1 base and J by 4 bases, with 6 bases between them. The CDR3 extends over 13 amino acids.

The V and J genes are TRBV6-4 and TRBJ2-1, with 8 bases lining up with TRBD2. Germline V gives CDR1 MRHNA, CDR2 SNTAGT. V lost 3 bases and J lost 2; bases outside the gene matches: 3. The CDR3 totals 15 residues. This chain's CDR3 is CASSEERGPYNEQFF. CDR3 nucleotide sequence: TGTGCCAGCAGTGAGGAGCGGGGGCCCTACAATGAGCAGTTCTTC.

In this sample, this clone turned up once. The CDR3 sequence is CAWSGQGPGEQYF. CDR3 sequence (DNA): TGTGCCTGGTCCGGACAGGGGCCCGGCGAGCAGTACTTC. The chain recombines TRBV30 with TRBJ2-7; 9 bases match TRBD1. CDR3 length: 13 amino acids. V was clipped by 5 bases and J by 6 bases; unmatched bases: 8. The germline gives CDR1 GTSNPN, CDR2 SVGIG (reference sequence).

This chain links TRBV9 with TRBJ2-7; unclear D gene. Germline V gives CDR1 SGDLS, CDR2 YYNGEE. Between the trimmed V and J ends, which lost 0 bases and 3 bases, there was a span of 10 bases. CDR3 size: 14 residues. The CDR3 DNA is TGTGCCAGCAGCGTAGGTGAGCTAATCTACGAGCAGTACTTC. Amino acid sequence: CASSVGELIYEQYF.

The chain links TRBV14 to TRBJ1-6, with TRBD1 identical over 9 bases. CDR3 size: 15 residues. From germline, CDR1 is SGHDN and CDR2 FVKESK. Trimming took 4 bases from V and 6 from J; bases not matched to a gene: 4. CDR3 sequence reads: CASSPGQGINSPLHF. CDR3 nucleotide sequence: TGTGCCAGCAGCCCCGGACAGGGGATTAATTCACCCCTCCACTTT.

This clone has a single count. As DNA, the CDR3 is TGTGCCAGCAGCTTGGGAAATTCACCCCTCCACTTT. Translating gives CASSLGNSPLHF. This chain uses TRBV7-8 with TRBJ1-6; the D is unclear. This CDR3 region has 12 residues. Per germline, CDR1 SGHVS and CDR2 FQNEAQ. The V end lost 3 bases, the J end lost 7 bases, and 4 bases lay between the germline ends.

For the CDR3, the DNA is TGTGCCAGCAGCCCCCAGGGGGGAAACGAGCAGTACTTC. This codes for CASSPQGGNEQYF. The rearrangement joins TRBV7-3 to TRBJ2-7; D is possibly TRBD1 (7 bases). There are 13 residues in the CDR3. The germline V gene has CDR1 SGHTA and CDR2 FQGTGA. V shed 5 bases and J shed 5 bases, with 13 bases lying between them. The variable domain in full, completed from reference TRBV7-3 and TRBJ2-7, reads GAGVSQTPSNKVTEKGKYVELRCDPISGHTALYWYRQSLGQGPEFLIYFQGTGAADDSGLPNDRFFAVRPEGSVSTLKIQRTERGDSAVYLCASSPQGGNEQYFGPGTRLTVT.

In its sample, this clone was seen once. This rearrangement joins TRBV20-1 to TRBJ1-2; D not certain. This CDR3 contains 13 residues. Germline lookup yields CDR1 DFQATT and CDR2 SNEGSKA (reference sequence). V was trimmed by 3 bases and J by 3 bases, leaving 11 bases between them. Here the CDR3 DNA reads TGCAGTGCTAGTGAGTTGGGCGACTATGGCTACACCTTC. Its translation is CSASELGDYGYTF.

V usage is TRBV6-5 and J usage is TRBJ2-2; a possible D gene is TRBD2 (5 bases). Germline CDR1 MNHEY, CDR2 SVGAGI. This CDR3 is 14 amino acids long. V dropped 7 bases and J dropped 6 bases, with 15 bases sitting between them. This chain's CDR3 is CASTGKPGAGELFF. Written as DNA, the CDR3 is TGTGCCAGCACGGGAAAGCCGGGCGCCGGGGAGCTGTTTTTT.

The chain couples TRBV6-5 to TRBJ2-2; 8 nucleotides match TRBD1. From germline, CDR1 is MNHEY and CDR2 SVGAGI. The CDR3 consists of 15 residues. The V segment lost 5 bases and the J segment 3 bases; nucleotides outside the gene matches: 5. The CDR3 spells CASSQGAPDTGELFF. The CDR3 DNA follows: TGTGCCAGCAGTCAGGGGGCGCCGGACACCGGGGAGCTGTTTTTT.

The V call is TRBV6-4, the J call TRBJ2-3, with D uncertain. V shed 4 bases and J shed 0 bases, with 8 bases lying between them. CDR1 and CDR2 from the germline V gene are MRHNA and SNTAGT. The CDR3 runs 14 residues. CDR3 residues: CASSAFGSTDTQYF. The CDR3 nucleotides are TGTGCCAGCAGTGCCTTCGGTAGCACAGATACGCAGTATTTT.

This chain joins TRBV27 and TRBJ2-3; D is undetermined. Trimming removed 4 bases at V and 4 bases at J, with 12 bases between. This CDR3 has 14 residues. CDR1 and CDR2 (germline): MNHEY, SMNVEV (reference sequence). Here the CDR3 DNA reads TGTGCCAGCAGTTCGCTTTCAAGGGCAGATACGCAGTATTTT. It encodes CASSSLSRADTQYF.

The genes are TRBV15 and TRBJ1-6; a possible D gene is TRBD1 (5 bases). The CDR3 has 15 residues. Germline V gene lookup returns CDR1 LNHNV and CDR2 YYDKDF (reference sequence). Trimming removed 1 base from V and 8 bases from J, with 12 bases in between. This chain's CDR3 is CATSRGTIGDSPLHF. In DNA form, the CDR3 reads TGTGCCACCAGCAGAGGGACAATCGGGGATTCACCCCTCCACTTT.

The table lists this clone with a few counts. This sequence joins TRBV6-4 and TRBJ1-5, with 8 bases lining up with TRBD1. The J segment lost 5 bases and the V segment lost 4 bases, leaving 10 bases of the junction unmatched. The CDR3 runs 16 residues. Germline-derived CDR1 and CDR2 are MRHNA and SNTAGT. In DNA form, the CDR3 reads TGTGCCAGCAGTGTACTGGACAGGGTCGGAGATCAGCCCCAGCATTTT. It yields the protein CASSVLDRVGDQPQHF.

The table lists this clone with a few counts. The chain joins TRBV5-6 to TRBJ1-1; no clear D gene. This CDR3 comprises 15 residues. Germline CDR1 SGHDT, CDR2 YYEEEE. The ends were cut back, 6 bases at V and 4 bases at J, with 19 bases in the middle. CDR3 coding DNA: TGTGCCAGCATTTATCTCCAGGATCGGGGCACTGAAGCTTTCTTT. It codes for CASIYLQDRGTEAFF. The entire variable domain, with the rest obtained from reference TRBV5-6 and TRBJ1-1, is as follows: DAGVTQSPTHLIKTRGQQVTLRCSPKSGHDTVSWYQQALGQGPQFIFQYYEEEERQRGNFPDRFSGHQFPNYSSELNVNALLLGDSALYLCASIYLQDRGTEAFFGQGTRLTVV.

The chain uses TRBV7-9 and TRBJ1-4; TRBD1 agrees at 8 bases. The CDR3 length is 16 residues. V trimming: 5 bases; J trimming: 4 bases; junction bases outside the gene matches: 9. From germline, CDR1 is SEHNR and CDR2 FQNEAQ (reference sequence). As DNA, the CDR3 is TGTGCCAGCAGCCCCGGACAGGGCCCATTTAATGAAAAACTGTTTTTT. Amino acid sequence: CASSPGQGPFNEKLFF.

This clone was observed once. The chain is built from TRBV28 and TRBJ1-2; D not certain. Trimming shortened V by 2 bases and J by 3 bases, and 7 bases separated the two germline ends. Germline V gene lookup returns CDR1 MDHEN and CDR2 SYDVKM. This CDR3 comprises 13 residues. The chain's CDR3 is CASSLPGDYGYTF. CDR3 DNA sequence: TGTGCCAGCAGTTTACCGGGTGACTATGGCTACACCTTC.

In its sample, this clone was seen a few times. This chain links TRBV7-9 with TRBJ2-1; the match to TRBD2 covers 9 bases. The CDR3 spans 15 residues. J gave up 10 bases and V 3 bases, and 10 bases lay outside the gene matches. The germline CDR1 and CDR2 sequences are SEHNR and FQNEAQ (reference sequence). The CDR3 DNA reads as TGTGCCAGCAGCTTGACGGTAGCGGGAGCAGGGGAGCAGTTCTTC. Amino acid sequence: CASSLTVAGAGEQFF.

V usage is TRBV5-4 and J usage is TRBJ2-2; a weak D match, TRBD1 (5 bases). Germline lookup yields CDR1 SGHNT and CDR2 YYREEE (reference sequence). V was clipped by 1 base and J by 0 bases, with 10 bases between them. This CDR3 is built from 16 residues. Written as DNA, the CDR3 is TGTGCCAGCAGCTTGAGTCGGACATCGAACACCGGGGAGCTGTTTTTT. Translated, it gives CASSLSRTSNTGELFF.

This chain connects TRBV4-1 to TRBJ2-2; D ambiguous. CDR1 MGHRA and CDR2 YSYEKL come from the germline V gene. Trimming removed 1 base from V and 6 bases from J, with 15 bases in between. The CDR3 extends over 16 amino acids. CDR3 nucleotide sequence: TGCGCCAGCAGCCAAGGCCAAGGGCGAGAATCCGGGGAGCTGTTTTTT. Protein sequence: CASSQGQGRESGELFF.

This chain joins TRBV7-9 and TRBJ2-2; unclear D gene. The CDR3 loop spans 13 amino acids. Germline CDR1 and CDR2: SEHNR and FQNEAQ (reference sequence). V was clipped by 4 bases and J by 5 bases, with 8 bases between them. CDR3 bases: TGTGCCAGCAGCTCGACTCGGACCGGGGAGCTGTTTTTT. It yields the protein CASSSTRTGELFF.

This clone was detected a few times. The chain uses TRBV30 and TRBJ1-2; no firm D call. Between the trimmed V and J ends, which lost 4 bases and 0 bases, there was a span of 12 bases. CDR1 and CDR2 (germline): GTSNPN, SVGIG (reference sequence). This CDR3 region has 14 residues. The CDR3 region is CAWTGLLTNYGYTF. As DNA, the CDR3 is TGTGCCTGGACCGGACTGTTAACTAACTATGGCTACACCTTC.

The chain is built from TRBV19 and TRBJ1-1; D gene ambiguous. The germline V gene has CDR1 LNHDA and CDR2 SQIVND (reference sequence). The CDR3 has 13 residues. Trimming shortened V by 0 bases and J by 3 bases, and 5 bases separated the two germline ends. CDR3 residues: CASSIDQHTEAFF. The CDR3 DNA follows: TGTGCCAGTAGTATAGACCAACACACTGAAGCTTTCTTT.

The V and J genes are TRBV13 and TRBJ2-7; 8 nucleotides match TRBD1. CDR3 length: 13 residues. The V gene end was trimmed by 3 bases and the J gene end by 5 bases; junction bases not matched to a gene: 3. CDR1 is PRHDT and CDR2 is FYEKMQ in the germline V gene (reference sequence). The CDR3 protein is CASSFQGAHEQYF. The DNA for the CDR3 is TGTGCCAGCAGCTTCCAGGGGGCCCACGAGCAGTACTTC.

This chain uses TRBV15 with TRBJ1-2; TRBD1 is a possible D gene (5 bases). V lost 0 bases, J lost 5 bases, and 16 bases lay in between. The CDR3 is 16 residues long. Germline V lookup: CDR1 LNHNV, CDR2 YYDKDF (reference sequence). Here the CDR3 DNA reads TGTGCCACCAGCAGAGATTACGGGGGAGCTTTGTATGGCTACACCTTC. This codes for CATSRDYGGALYGYTF.